The 4 T cell receptor beta chains reported below all come from one sample, sequenced in a study of blood T cells in healthy people across ages. Through a sample-barcoded 5' primer and a J-beta primer mix, a second PCR was run for 7 to 11 cycles. TCRdb independently ran MiXCR on the 5' RACE reads; one entry per CDR3 protein. The repertoire holds about 800,000 distinct CDR3 sequences, with roughly 64% as singletons. Sequenced sample: blood. The receptors were gathered from a man aged 25-40 years in good health.

In its sample, this clonotype was seen a few times. This chain joins TRBV6-5 and TRBJ2-7; either TRBD1 or TRBD2 may fit D (5 bases each). The CDR3 is 11 amino acids. Per germline, CDR1 MNHEY and CDR2 SVGAGI. With 7 bases removed from V and 8 bases from J, the gap between germline ends came to 12 bases. The CDR3 DNA reads as TGTGCCAGCAAAGCCCAGGGACAGCAGTACTTC. The encoded protein is CASKAQGQQYF.

The rearrangement joins TRBV20-1 to TRBJ1-5, with 7 bases aligning to TRBD1. Germline-derived CDR1 and CDR2 are DFQATT and SNEGSKA (reference sequence). V shed 5 bases, J shed 11 bases, and the junction held 15 bases outside the gene matches. CDR3 length equals 14 residues. The CDR3 spells CSARGSGGLMAQHF. CDR3 DNA sequence: TGCAGTGCTCGGGGATCAGGGGGGCTCATGGCCCAGCATTTT.

The rearrangement links TRBV12-3 or TRBV12-4 to TRBJ1-5, with 7 bases matching TRBD1. This CDR3 is built from 14 residues. Trimming took 4 bases from V and 7 from J; bases not matched to a gene: 7. CDR3 amino acids: CASSSGQPGQPQHF. CDR3 DNA sequence: TGTGCCAGCAGTTCGGGACAGCCAGGACAGCCCCAGCATTTT.

This CDR3 is CASSLRTGGQEETQYF. DNA of the CDR3: TGCGCCAGCAGCCTCCGGACAGGGGGACAGGAAGAGACCCAGTACTTC. The chain carries TRBV5-1 and TRBJ2-5; 10 bases match TRBD1. CDR1 and CDR2 (germline): SGHRS, YFSETQ. This CDR3 comprises 16 residues. V lost 4 bases to trimming and J lost 3 bases; unmatched junction nucleotides: 9.